The rows below give T cell receptor beta chains drawn from one sample of a study of breast tumors, draining lymph nodes, adjacent tissues. TCRdb reprocessed the multiplex PCR reads via MiXCR and lists one record per CDR3 protein. The data show about 230,000 distinct CDR3 sequences, with less than 40% seen just once and 1.2% to 1.5% held by the top ten. Material: axillary lymph node tissue. Every receptor here comes from a female donor with breast cancer. Some clones in this sample may be carry-over from other donors' samples. Both conserved end residues are part of each CDR3. A D gene is named only where the DNA matches it firmly. Clone size, where shown, is once, few, many, or a class for clones that have expanded.

clone size: -; D gene: -; J gene: TRBJ1-4; V gene: TRBV7-7; CDR3 protein: CASSWGGGF; CDR3 DNA: TGTGCTAGCAGTTGGGGTGGAGGGTTT
clone size: -; D gene: TRBD2; J gene: TRBJ2-7; V gene: TRBV28; CDR3 protein: CASRETSGGQSSYEQYF; CDR3 DNA: TGTGCCAGCAGAGAGACATCGGGAGGCCAAAGCTCCTACGAGCAGTACTTC
clone size: -; D gene: TRBD2; J gene: TRBJ2-1; V gene: TRBV7-9; CDR3 protein: CASSHMRIGGALYNEQFF; CDR3 DNA: TGTGCCAGCAGCCATATGAGGATCGGGGGGGCTTTATACAATGAGCAGTTCTTC
clone size: many; D gene: -; J gene: TRBJ1-6; V gene: TRBV6-5; CDR3 protein: CASSYTGHNNSPLHF; CDR3 DNA: TGTGCCAGCAGTTACACGGGACACAATAATTCACCCCTCCACTTT
clone size: many; D gene: TRBD1; J gene: TRBJ2-7; V gene: TRBV4-1; CDR3 protein: CASSPHRTGYYEQYF; CDR3 DNA: TGCGCCAGCAGCCCCCACCGGACAGGGTATTACGAGCAGTACTTC
clone size: many; D gene: -; J gene: TRBJ2-3; V gene: TRBV24-1; CDR3 protein: CATSDLRGDTQYF; CDR3 DNA: TGTGCCACCAGTGATTTGAGGGGAGATACGCAGTATTTT
clone size: few; D gene: TRBD1; J gene: TRBJ2-3; V gene: TRBV20-1; CDR3 protein: CSAATGVSTGTQYF; CDR3 DNA: TGCAGTGCTGCAACAGGGGTGAGTACAGGTACGCAGTATTTT
clone size: -; D gene: -; J gene: TRBJ2-6; V gene: TRBV25-1; CDR3 protein: CASGVGPGANALTF; CDR3 DNA: TGTGCCAGCGGTGTAGGGCCTGGGGCCAACGCCCTGACTTTC
clone size: many; D gene: -; J gene: TRBJ2-5; V gene: TRBV4-1; CDR3 protein: CASSQEGGLVRETQYF; CDR3 DNA: TGCGCCAGCAGCCAAGAAGGGGGGCTAGTTCGCGAGACCCAGTACTTC
clone size: many; D gene: TRBD2; J gene: TRBJ2-5; V gene: TRBV2; CDR3 protein: CASKEAGGGETQYF; CDR3 DNA: TGTGCCAGCAAAGAGGCGGGAGGGGGAGAGACCCAGTACTTC
clone size: -; D gene: TRBD2; J gene: TRBJ2-2; V gene: TRBV3-1; CDR3 protein: CASSHWTSGSLGELFF; CDR3 DNA: TGTGCCAGCAGCCACTGGACTAGCGGGAGTCTCGGGGAGCTGTTTTTT
clone size: -; D gene: -; J gene: TRBJ2-5; V gene: TRBV6-4; CDR3 protein: CASSHGGRAYNEQYF; CDR3 DNA: TGTGCCAGCAGTCACGGGGGAAGGGCCTACAATGAGCAGTACTTC
clone size: many; D gene: -; J gene: TRBJ2-5; V gene: TRBV15; CDR3 protein: CATSSREAGIMAQYF; CDR3 DNA: TGTGCCACCAGCTCTAGGGAGGCCGGAATAATGGCCCAGTACTTC
clone size: few; D gene: TRBD2; J gene: TRBJ2-1; V gene: TRBV6-6; CDR3 protein: CASSPYKGLAGDEQFF; CDR3 DNA: TGTGCCAGCAGTCCCTACAAGGGACTAGCGGGCGATGAGCAGTTCTTC
clone size: -; D gene: TRBD2; J gene: TRBJ2-1; V gene: TRBV14; CDR3 protein: CASSQGTSGADNEQFF; CDR3 DNA: TGTGCCAGCAGCCAGGGGACTAGCGGGGCCGACAATGAGCAGTTCTTC
clone size: -; D gene: TRBD1; J gene: TRBJ1-1; V gene: TRBV3-1; CDR3 protein: CASSRGTGVEAFF; CDR3 DNA: TGTGCCAGCAGCAGGGGGACAGGGGTTGAAGCTTTCTTT
clone size: -; D gene: TRBD1; J gene: TRBJ2-6; V gene: TRBV10-2; CDR3 protein: CASKPYTGQGSISGANVLPF; CDR3 DNA: TGCGCCAGCAAGCCCTACACCGGACAGGGGTCAATCTCTGGGGCCAACGTCCTGCCTTTC
clone size: few; D gene: TRBD1; J gene: TRBJ1-1; V gene: TRBV29-1; CDR3 protein: CSGTRGVNTEAFF; CDR3 DNA: TGCAGCGGAACCAGGGGGGTGAACACTGAAGCTTTCTTT
clone size: many; D gene: -; J gene: TRBJ2-7; V gene: TRBV5-6; CDR3 protein: CASSLIGEQYF; CDR3 DNA: TGTGCCAGCAGCTTGATTGGCGAGCAGTACTTC
clone size: few; D gene: -; J gene: TRBJ1-1; V gene: TRBV5-1; CDR3 protein: CASSLSPDTEAFF; CDR3 DNA: TGCGCCAGCAGCTTGTCGCCAGACACTGAAGCTTTCTTT
clone size: many; D gene: TRBD1; J gene: TRBJ1-4; V gene: TRBV12-3/TRBV12-4; CDR3 protein: CASSFGTGEKLFF; CDR3 DNA: TGTGCCAGCAGTTTCGGGACAGGTGAAAAACTGTTTTTT
clone size: many; D gene: TRBD2; J gene: TRBJ2-2; V gene: TRBV7-2; CDR3 protein: CASSLGGATGELFF; CDR3 DNA: TGTGCCAGCAGCCTCGGGGGGGCGACCGGGGAGCTGTTTTTT
clone size: many; D gene: -; J gene: TRBJ2-1; V gene: TRBV11-2; CDR3 protein: CASSLGGSAEFF; CDR3 DNA: TGTGCCAGCAGCTTAGGGGGTAGCGCGGAGTTCTTC
clone size: many; D gene: -; J gene: TRBJ1-6; V gene: TRBV19; CDR3 protein: CASSIVQKNSPLHF; CDR3 DNA: TGTGCCAGTAGTATTGTACAGAAGAATTCACCCCTCCACTTT
clone size: many; D gene: TRBD2; J gene: TRBJ2-7; V gene: TRBV6-2/TRBV6-3; CDR3 protein: CASSYAPSGSFYEQYF; CDR3 DNA: TGTGCCAGCAGTTACGCCCCTAGCGGGAGTTTCTACGAGCAGTACTTC
clone size: many; D gene: -; J gene: TRBJ1-2; V gene: TRBV5-1; CDR3 protein: CASRGFSNYGYTF; CDR3 DNA: TGCGCCAGCAGGGGCTTCTCAAACTATGGCTACACCTTC
clone size: -; D gene: TRBD1; J gene: TRBJ2-3; V gene: TRBV19; CDR3 protein: CATLRQGSDTQYF; CDR3 DNA: TGTGCCACCCTTAGACAGGGGTCAGATACGCAGTATTTT
clone size: many; D gene: TRBD2; J gene: TRBJ2-2; V gene: TRBV30; CDR3 protein: CAWSGTRYTGELFF; CDR3 DNA: TGTGCCTGGAGCGGGACTAGATACACCGGGGAGCTGTTTTTT
clone size: many; D gene: TRBD2; J gene: TRBJ2-3; V gene: TRBV20-1; CDR3 protein: CSARPSGREDTQYF; CDR3 DNA: TGCAGTGCTAGACCTAGCGGGAGGGAAGATACGCAGTATTTT
clone size: many; D gene: TRBD2; J gene: TRBJ2-2; V gene: TRBV12-3/TRBV12-4; CDR3 protein: CASSFSGGGELFF; CDR3 DNA: TGTGCCAGCAGTTTCTCGGGAGGCGGGGAGCTGTTTTTT
clone size: many; D gene: TRBD2; J gene: TRBJ2-2; V gene: TRBV12-3/TRBV12-4; CDR3 protein: CASSPALTSVRTGELFF; CDR3 DNA: TGTGCCAGCAGTCCCGCTTTAACTAGCGTTAGGACCGGGGAGCTGTTTTTT
clone size: -; D gene: TRBD2; J gene: TRBJ2-1; V gene: TRBV9; CDR3 protein: CASSLRLAGVEQSF; CDR3 DNA: TGTGCCAGCAGCCTCCGGCTAGCGGGAGTTGAGCAGTCCTTC
clone size: many; D gene: -; J gene: TRBJ2-2; V gene: TRBV11-3; CDR3 protein: CASSDRQKSNTGELFF; CDR3 DNA: TGTGCCAGCAGCGACCGACAGAAATCGAACACCGGGGAGCTGTTTTTT
clone size: -; D gene: -; J gene: TRBJ1-6; V gene: TRBV29-1; CDR3 protein: CSVDWGRMDSPLHF; CDR3 DNA: TGCAGCGTAGACTGGGGGAGGATGGATTCACCCCTCCACTTT
clone size: few; D gene: -; J gene: TRBJ2-7; V gene: TRBV28; CDR3 protein: CASSLSRYGGEQYF; CDR3 DNA: TGTGCCAGCAGTTTATCCAGGTACGGGGGCGAGCAGTACTTC
clone size: many; D gene: -; J gene: TRBJ1-6; V gene: TRBV7-8; CDR3 protein: CASSLWAGRNSPLHF; CDR3 DNA: TGTGCCAGCAGCCTTTGGGCAGGTCGTAATTCACCCCTCCACTTT
clone size: -; D gene: -; J gene: TRBJ2-4; V gene: TRBV9; CDR3 protein: CASSGDGAKNIQSF; CDR3 DNA: TGTGCCAGCAGCGGCGACGGAGCCAAAAACATTCAGTCCTTC
clone size: -; D gene: -; J gene: TRBJ1-6; V gene: TRBV25-1; CDR3 protein: CVFRAKGPEYNSPLHF; CDR3 DNA: TGTGTGTTTAGGGCAAAGGGTCCCGAGTATAATTCACCCCTCCACTTT
clone size: once; D gene: -; J gene: TRBJ2-7; V gene: TRBV12-3/TRBV12-4; CDR3 protein: CASSFAASLGPNGQYF; CDR3 DNA: TGTGCCAGCAGTTTCGCAGCCTCCTTGGGGCCCAACGGGCAGTACTTC
clone size: many; D gene: -; J gene: TRBJ1-1; V gene: TRBV25-1; CDR3 protein: CASSDPGGAEVEAFF; CDR3 DNA: TGTGCCAGCAGTGATCCGGGGGGGGCGGAGGTTGAAGCTTTCTTT
clone size: many; D gene: -; J gene: TRBJ1-6; V gene: TRBV30; CDR3 protein: CAGALEINSPLHF; CDR3 DNA: TGTGCCGGAGCATTGGAGATTAATTCACCCCTCCACTTT
clone size: many; D gene: TRBD2; J gene: TRBJ2-7; V gene: TRBV7-2; CDR3 protein: CASSWEGRGYEQYF; CDR3 DNA: TGTGCCAGCAGCTGGGAGGGTAGAGGGTACGAGCAGTACTTC
clone size: many; D gene: -; J gene: TRBJ1-3; V gene: TRBV28; CDR3 protein: CASSSGSGNTIYF; CDR3 DNA: TGTGCCAGCAGTTCTGGGTCTGGAAACACCATATATTTT
clone size: -; D gene: TRBD1; J gene: TRBJ2-3; V gene: TRBV5-1; CDR3 protein: CASKDRTDTQYF; CDR3 DNA: TGCGCCAGCAAGGACAGGACAGATACGCAGTATTTT
clone size: many; D gene: -; J gene: TRBJ2-3; V gene: TRBV10-3; CDR3 protein: CAISELGPGADTQYF; CDR3 DNA: TGTGCCATCAGTGAGTTGGGGCCTGGCGCAGATACGCAGTATTTT
clone size: many; D gene: -; J gene: TRBJ1-2; V gene: TRBV4-2; CDR3 protein: CASSHQVRRSNYGYTF; CDR3 DNA: TGTGCCAGCAGCCACCAAGTTCGAAGGTCTAACTATGGCTACACCTTC
clone size: -; D gene: TRBD1; J gene: TRBJ2-7; V gene: TRBV20-1; CDR3 protein: CSARGQGLAIEQYF; CDR3 DNA: TGCAGTGCCAGGGGACAGGGGCTAGCGATCGAGCAGTACTTC
clone size: few; D gene: TRBD1; J gene: TRBJ1-2; V gene: TRBV28; CDR3 protein: CATGQGHTGYTF; CDR3 DNA: TGTGCCACCGGACAGGGGCACACTGGCTACACCTTC
clone size: -; D gene: TRBD1; J gene: TRBJ2-7; V gene: TRBV10-1; CDR3 protein: CASSESPTGQGASRYEQYF; CDR3 DNA: TGCGCCAGCAGTGAGTCACCTACGGGACAGGGAGCAAGTCGGTACGAGCAGTACTTC
clone size: many; D gene: TRBD2; J gene: TRBJ2-1; V gene: TRBV5-4; CDR3 protein: CASSFSAGGPRDNEQFF; CDR3 DNA: TGTGCCAGCAGCTTTTCAGCGGGAGGGCCCCGGGACAATGAGCAGTTCTTC
clone size: many; D gene: TRBD2; J gene: TRBJ2-7; V gene: TRBV5-4; CDR3 protein: CASSPPGGTKTYEQYF; CDR3 DNA: TGTGCCAGCAGCCCCCCGGGCGGGACTAAAACCTACGAGCAGTACTTC
clone size: -; D gene: -; J gene: TRBJ1-2; V gene: TRBV19; CDR3 protein: CASSISGSNYGYTF; CDR3 DNA: TGTGCCAGTAGTATCAGCGGGAGTAACTATGGCTACACCTTC
clone size: many; D gene: -; J gene: TRBJ2-5; V gene: TRBV3-1; CDR3 protein: CASSPPLGLGVKMTQYF; CDR3 DNA: TGTGCCAGCAGCCCCCCTCTGGGACTGGGGGTGAAAATGACCCAGTACTTC
clone size: -; D gene: -; J gene: TRBJ2-1; V gene: TRBV5-1; CDR3 protein: CVSSAASASYYEQFF; CDR3 DNA: TGTGTCAGCAGCGCGGCTAGCGCATCTTACTATGAGCAGTTTTTC
clone size: many; D gene: -; J gene: TRBJ2-7; V gene: TRBV12-3/TRBV12-4; CDR3 protein: CASSFGLRAASSYEQYF; CDR3 DNA: TGTGCCAGCAGTTTTGGCCTCCGTGCGGCAAGCTCCTACGAGCAGTACTTC
clone size: many; D gene: -; J gene: TRBJ2-3; V gene: TRBV4-1; CDR3 protein: CASSQERALQDTQYF; CDR3 DNA: TGCGCCAGCAGCCAAGAAAGGGCCCTACAAGATACGCAGTATTTT
clone size: many; D gene: TRBD2; J gene: TRBJ2-1; V gene: TRBV7-9; CDR3 protein: CASSVAGDSYNEQFF; CDR3 DNA: TGTGCCAGCAGCGTAGCGGGGGACTCCTACAATGAGCAGTTCTTC